This T cell receptor (beta chain) was captured in a study of T-cell memory formation after mild COVID-19. TCRdb independently ran MiXCR on the 5' RACE reads; one entry per CDR3 protein. The sample includes approximately 260,000 distinct CDR3 sequences, about a sixth of them seen just once. This CDR3 comprises 14 residues. Trimming cost V 5 bases and J 6 bases, with 11 bases left between them. Per germline, CDR1 SGHTA and CDR2 FQGNSA. The sequenced material came from PBMCs or a T cell subset sorted from them (not recorded which). This TCR derives from a young man who had mild COVID-19 (a few samples of this study predate the infection). Cell type and time point are not known. The V call is TRBV7-2, the J call TRBJ1-6; D gene unclear. CDR3 coding DNA: TGTGCCAGCAGCCGAATTGGCATTAATTCACCCCTCCACTTT. As protein: CASSRIGINSPLHF.